The subject of this entry is one T cell receptor beta chain. These data originate in a study of control samples from healthy donors and cancer patients. Sequenced by immunoSEQ multiplex PCR; TCRdb stores in-frame clones only, minus some. The sample yields some 150,000 clones, around 95% seen once. This sequence originates from a man aged 40-50 years in good health. Sequences were obtained from blood.

CDR3: CASTAGDPYQETQYF. The CDR3 bases are TGTGCCAGCACCGCGGGGGATCCGTACCAAGAGACCCAGTACTTC. The rearrangement joins TRBV7-8 to TRBJ2-5; 7 bases agree with TRBD2. CDR1 SGHVS and CDR2 FQNEAQ come from the germline V gene. V shed 7 bases and J 0 bases; nucleotides not matched to a gene: 8. This CDR3 contains 15 residues.